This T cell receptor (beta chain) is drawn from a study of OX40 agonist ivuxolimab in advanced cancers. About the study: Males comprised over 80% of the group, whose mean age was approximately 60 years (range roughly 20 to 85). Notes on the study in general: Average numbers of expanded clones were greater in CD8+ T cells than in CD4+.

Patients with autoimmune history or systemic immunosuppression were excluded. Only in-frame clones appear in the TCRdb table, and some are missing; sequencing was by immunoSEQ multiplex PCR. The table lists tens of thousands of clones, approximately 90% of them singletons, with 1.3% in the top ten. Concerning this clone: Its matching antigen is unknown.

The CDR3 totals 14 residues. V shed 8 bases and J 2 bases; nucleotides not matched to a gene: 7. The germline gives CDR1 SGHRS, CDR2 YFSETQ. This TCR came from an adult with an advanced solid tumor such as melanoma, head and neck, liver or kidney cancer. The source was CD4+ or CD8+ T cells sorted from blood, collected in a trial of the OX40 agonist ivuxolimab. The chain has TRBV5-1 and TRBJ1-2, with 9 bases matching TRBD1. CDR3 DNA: TGCGCCAGTTCACAGGGGGCACCCAACTATGGCTACACCTTC. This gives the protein CASSQGAPNYGYTF.